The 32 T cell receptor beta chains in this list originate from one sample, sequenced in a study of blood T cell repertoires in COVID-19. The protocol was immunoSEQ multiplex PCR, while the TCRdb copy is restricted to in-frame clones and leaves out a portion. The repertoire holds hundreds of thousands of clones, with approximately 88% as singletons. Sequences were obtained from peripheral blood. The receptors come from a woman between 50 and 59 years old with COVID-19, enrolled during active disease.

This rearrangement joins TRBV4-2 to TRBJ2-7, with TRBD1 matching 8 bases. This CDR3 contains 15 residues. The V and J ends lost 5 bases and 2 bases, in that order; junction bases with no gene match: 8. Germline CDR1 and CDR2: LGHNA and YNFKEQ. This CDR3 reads CASSSSGTGPYEQYF. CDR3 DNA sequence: TGTGCCAGCAGCTCTAGTGGGACAGGACCCTACGAGCAGTACTTC.

CDR3 in amino acids: CASSYTTNEKLFF. The DNA of the CDR3 is TGTGCCAGCAGTTATACAACTAATGAAAAACTGTTTTTT. The rearrangement uses TRBV12-3 or TRBV12-4 and TRBJ1-4; unclear D gene. The CDR3 is 13 residues long. V gave up 4 bases and J gave up 0 bases, with 3 bases separating them.

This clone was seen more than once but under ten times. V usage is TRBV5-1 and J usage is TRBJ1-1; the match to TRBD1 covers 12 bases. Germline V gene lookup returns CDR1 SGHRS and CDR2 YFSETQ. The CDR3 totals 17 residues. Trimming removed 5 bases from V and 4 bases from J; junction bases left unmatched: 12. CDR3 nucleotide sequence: TGCGCCAGCAGGTCGGGGACAGGGGGCGTAAGGCCCACTGAAGCTTTCTTT. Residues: CASRSGTGGVRPTEAFF. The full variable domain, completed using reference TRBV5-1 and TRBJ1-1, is KAGVTQTPRYLIKTRGQQVTLSCSPISGHRSVSWYQQTPGQGLQFLFEYFSETQRNKGNFPGRFSGRQFSNSRSEMNVSTLELGDSALYLCASRSGTGGVRPTEAFFGQGTRLTVV.

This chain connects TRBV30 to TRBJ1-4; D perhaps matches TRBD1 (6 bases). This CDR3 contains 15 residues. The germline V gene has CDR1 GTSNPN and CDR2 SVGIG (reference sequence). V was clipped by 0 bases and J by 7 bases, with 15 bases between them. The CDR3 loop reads CAWSVTGIAVEKLFF. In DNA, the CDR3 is TGTGCCTGGAGTGTAACAGGGATTGCCGTTGAAAAACTGTTTTTT. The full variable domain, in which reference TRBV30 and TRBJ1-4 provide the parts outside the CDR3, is SQTIHQWPATLVQPVGSPLSLECTVEGTSNPNLYWYRQAAGRGLQLLFYSVGIGQISSEVPQNLSASRPQDRQFILSSKKLLLSDSGFYLCAWSVTGIAVEKLFFGSGTQLSVL.

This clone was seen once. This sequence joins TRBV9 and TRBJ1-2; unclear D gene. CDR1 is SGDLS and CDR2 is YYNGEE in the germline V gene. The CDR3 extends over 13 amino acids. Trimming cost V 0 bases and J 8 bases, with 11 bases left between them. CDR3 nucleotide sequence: TGTGCCAGCAGCGTAGCCTCTTCCCGGGGCTACACCTTC. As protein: CASSVASSRGYTF. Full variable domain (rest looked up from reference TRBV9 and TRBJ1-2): DSGVTQTPKHLITATGQRVTLRCSPRSGDLSVYWYQQSLDQGLQFLIQYYNGEERAKGNILERFSAQQFPDLHSELNLSSLELGDSALYFCASSVASSRGYTFGSGTRLTVV.

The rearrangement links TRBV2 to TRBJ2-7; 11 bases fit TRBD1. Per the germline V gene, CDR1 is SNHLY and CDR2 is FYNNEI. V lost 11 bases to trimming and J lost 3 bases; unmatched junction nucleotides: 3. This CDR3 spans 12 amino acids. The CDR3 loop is CAGQGAGYEQYF. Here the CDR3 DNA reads TGTGCCGGACAGGGGGCAGGCTACGAGCAGTACTTC.

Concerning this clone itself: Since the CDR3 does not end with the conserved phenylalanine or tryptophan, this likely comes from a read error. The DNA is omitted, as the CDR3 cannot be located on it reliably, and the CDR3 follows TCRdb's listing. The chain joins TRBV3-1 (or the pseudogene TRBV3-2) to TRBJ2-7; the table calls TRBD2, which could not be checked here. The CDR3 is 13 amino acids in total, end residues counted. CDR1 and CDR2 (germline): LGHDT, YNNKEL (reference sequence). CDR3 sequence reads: CASTPRRGARVYA.

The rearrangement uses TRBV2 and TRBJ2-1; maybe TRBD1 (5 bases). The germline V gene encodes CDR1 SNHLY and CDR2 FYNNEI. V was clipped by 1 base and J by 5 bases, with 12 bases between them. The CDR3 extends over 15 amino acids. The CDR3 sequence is CASSEGSGSHNEQFF. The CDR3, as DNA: TGTGCCAGCAGTGAAGGGTCAGGGTCTCACAATGAGCAGTTCTTC.

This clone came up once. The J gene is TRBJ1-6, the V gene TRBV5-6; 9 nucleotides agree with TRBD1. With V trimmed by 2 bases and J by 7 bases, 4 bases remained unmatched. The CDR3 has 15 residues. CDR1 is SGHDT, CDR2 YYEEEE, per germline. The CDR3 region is CASSFKTGGNSPLHF. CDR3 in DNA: TGTGCCAGCAGCTTCAAGACAGGGGGGAATTCACCCCTCCACTTT.

The chain's CDR3 is CAISELTRADTQYF. The CDR3 DNA reads TGTGCCATCAGTGAACTGACTAGGGCAGATACGCAGTATTTT. This sequence joins TRBV10-3 and TRBJ2-3; D is perhaps TRBD2 (6 bases). The CDR3 extends over 14 amino acids. The V end was cut by 3 bases, the J end by 4 bases, with 11 bases between. Germline values: CDR1 ENHRY, CDR2 SYGVKD.

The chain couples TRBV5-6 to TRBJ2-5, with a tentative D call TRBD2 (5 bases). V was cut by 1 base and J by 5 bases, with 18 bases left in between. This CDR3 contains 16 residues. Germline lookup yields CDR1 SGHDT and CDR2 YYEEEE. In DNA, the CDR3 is TGTGCCAGCAGCTTGAAACTTTGGGCCCGCGGGGAGACCCAGTACTTC. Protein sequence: CASSLKLWARGETQYF.

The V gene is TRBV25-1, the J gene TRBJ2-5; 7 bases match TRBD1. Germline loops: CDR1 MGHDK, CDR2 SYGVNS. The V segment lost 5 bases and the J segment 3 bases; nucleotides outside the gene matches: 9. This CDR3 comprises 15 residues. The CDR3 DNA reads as TGTGCCAGCAGTCCCCTGACAGGGAACAAAGAGACCCAGTACTTC. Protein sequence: CASSPLTGNKETQYF.

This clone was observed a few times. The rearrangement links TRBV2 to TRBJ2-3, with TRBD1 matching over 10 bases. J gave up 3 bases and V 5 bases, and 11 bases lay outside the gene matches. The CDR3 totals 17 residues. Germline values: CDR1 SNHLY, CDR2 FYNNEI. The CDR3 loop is CASSRPGGTGETDTQYF. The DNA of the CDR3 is TGTGCCAGCAGTCGACCGGGGGGGACAGGGGAAACAGATACGCAGTATTTT.

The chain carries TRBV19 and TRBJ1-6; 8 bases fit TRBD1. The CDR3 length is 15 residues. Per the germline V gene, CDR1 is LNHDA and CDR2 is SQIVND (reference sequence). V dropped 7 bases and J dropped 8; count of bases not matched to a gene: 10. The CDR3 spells CASTRTGGDDSPLHF. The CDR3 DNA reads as TGTGCCAGTACCCGAACAGGGGGTGATGATTCACCCCTCCACTTT. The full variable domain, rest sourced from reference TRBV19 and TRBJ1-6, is DGGITQSPKYLFRKEGQNVTLSCEQNLNHDAMYWYRQDPGQGLRLIYYSQIVNDFQKGDIAEGYSVSREKKESFPLTVTSAQKNPTAFYLCASTRTGGDDSPLHFGNGTRLTVT.

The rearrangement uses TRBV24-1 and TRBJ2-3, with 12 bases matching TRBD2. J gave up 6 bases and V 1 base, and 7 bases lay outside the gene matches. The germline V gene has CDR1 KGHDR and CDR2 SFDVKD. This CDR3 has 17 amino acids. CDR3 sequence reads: CATSDLASGGGLDTQYF. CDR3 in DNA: TGTGCCACCAGTGATTTAGCTAGCGGGGGGGGATTGGATACGCAGTATTTT.

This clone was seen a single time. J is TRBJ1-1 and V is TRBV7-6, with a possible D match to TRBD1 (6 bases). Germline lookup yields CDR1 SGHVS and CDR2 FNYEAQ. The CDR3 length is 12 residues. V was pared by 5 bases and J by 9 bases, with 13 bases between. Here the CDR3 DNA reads TGTGCCAGCAGCCCATACAGGGCCAAAGCTTTCTTT. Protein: CASSPYRAKAFF.

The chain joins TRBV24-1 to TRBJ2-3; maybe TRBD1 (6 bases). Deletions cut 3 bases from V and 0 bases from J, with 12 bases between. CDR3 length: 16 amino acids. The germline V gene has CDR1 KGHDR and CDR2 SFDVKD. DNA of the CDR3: TGTGCCACCAGTGATCGCAGACAGGCTAGCACAGATACGCAGTATTTT. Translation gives CATSDRRQASTDTQYF.

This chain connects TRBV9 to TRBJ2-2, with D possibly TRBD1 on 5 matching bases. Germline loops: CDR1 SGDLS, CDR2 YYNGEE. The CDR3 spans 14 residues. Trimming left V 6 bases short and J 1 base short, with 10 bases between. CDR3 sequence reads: CASKTDLNTGELFF. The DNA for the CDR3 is TGTGCCAGCAAGACAGACCTGAACACCGGGGAGCTGTTTTTT.

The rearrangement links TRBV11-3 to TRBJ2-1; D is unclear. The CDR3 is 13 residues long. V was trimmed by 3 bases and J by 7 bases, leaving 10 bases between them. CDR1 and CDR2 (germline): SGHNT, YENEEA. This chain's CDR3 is CASSLGPSNEQFF. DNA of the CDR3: TGTGCCAGCAGCTTGGGCCCCAGTAATGAGCAGTTCTTC.

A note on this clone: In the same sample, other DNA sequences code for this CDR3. The CDR3 DNA follows: TGTGCCAGCAGCTTAACAGGTGACACTGAAGCTTTCTTT. Translated, it gives CASSLTGDTEAFF. The genes are TRBV5-4 and TRBJ1-1; possibly TRBD1 for D (5 bases). This CDR3 comprises 13 residues. V dropped 2 bases and J dropped 3 bases, with 8 bases sitting between them. The germline gives CDR1 SGHNT, CDR2 YYREEE (reference sequence).

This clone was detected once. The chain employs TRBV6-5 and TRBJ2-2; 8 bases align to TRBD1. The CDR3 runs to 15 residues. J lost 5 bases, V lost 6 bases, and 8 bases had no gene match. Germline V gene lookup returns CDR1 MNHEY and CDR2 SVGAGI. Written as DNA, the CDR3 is TGTGCCAGCAGAGGACAAACAGGGGGAACCGGGGAGCTGTTTTTT. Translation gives CASRGQTGGTGELFF.

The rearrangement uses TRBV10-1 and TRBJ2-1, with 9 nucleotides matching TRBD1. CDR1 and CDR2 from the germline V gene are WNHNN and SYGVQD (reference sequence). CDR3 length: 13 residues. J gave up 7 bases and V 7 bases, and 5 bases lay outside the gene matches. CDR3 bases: TGCGCCAGCACTTCAGGGACAGGGAATGAGCAGTTCTTC. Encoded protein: CASTSGTGNEQFF.

This chain's CDR3 is CASSLGRSNTIYF. The CDR3 bases are TGTGCCAGCAGCTTAGGGAGGTCGAACACCATATATTTT. The chain has TRBV11-3 and TRBJ1-3; D gene ambiguous. Germline V gives CDR1 SGHNT, CDR2 YENEEA. The CDR3 consists of 13 residues. Trimming left V 1 base short and J 7 bases short, with 8 bases between.

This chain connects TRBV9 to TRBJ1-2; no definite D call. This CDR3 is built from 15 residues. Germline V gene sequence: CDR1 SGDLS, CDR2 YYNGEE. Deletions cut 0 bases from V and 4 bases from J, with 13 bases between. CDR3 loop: CASSVGKSPFYGYTF. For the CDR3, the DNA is TGTGCCAGCAGCGTAGGTAAGAGTCCCTTCTATGGCTACACCTTC. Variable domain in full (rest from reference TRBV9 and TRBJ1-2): DSGVTQTPKHLITATGQRVTLRCSPRSGDLSVYWYQQSLDQGLQFLIQYYNGEERAKGNILERFSAQQFPDLHSELNLSSLELGDSALYFCASSVGKSPFYGYTFGSGTRLTVV.

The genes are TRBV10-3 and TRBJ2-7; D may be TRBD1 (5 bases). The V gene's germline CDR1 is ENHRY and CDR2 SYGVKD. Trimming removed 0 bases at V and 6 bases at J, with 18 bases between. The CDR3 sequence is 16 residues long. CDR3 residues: CAISESLAGPPSEQYF. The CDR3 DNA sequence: TGTGCCATCAGTGAGTCCCTCGCAGGGCCCCCATCCGAGCAGTACTTC.

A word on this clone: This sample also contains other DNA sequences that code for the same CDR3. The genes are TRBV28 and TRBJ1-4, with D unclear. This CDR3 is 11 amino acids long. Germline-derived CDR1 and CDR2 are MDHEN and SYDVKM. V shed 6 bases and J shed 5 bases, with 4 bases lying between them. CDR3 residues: CASSLNEKLFF. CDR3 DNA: TGTGCCAGCAGCCTGAATGAAAAACTGTTTTTT.

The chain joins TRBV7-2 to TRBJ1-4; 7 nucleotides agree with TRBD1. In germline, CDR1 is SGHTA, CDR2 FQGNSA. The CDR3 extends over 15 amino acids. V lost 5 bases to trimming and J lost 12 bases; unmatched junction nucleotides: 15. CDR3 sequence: CASSLRQAQGGELFF. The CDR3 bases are TGTGCCAGCAGCCTTCGACAGGCCCAGGGGGGAGAACTGTTTTTT.

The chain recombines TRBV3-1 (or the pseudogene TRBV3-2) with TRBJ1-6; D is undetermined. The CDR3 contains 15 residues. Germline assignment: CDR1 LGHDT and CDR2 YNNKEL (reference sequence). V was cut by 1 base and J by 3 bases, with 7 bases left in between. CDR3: CASSQVNSYNSPLHF. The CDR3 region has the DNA TGTGCCAGCAGCCAAGTTAACAGCTATAATTCACCCCTCCACTTT.

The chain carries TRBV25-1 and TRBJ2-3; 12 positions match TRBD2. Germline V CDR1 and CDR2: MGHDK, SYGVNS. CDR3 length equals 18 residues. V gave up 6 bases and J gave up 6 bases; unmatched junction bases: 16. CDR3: CASSWGTSGSPGGDTQYF. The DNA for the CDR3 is TGTGCCAGCAGCTGGGGGACTAGCGGGTCCCCAGGGGGGGATACGCAGTATTTT.

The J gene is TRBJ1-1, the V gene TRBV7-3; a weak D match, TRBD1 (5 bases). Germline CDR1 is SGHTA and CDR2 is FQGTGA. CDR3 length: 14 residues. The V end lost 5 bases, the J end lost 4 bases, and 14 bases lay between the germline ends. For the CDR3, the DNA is TGTGCCAGCAGCCGGGGGACGGGCGTCACTGAAGCTTTCTTT. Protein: CASSRGTGVTEAFF.

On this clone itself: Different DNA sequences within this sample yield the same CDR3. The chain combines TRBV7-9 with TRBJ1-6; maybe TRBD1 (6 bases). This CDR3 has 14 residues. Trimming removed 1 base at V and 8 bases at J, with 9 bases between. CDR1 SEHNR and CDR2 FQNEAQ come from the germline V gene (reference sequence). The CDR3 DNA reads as TGTGCCAGCAGCTTAGGGACAGCCGATTCACCCCTCCACTTT. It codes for CASSLGTADSPLHF.

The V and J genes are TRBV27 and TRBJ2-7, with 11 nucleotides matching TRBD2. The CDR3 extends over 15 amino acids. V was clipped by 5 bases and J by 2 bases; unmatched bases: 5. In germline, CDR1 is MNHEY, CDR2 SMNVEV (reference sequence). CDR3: CASSDPSGGTYEQYF. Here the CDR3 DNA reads TGTGCCAGCAGTGACCCTAGCGGGGGGACCTACGAGCAGTACTTC.